This T cell receptor (beta chain) is drawn from a study of early stage breast cancer tumors. Study context: Most of the 16 invasive tumors were ER+, PR+ and HER2-.

Each sample had two DNA replicates, about 0.47 ug blood or around 1.5 ug tissue. TCRdb keeps only in-frame clones here, not all; method: immunoSEQ multiplex PCR. The data hold 3,000 to 4,000 clones, with under 70% observed a single time. Study results and caveats: Compared with adjacent normal breast tissue, tumors showed 2 to 2.5-fold greater T cell density and higher clonality.

The CDR3 has 14 residues. CDR1 is LNHDA, CDR2 SQIVND, per germline (reference sequence). V gave up 4 bases and J gave up 2 bases, with 12 bases separating them. Comment on this clone: Its antigen is as yet unknown.

The origin of this receptor is a person in their 40s with breast cancer. The chain combines TRBV19 with TRBJ2-7; D assignment may be TRBD1 or TRBD2 (5 bases each). Material: breast tumor tissue. The CDR3, as DNA: TGTGCCAGTAGTACATTTAGGGGACCCTACGAGCAGTACTTC. Protein: CASSTFRGPYEQYF.